Sequencing of this TCR beta chain was carried out in a study of tumor and adjacent non-tumor tissue in lung cancer. Study context: The patients, roughly eleven men and a few women, were 31 to 76 with stage I to III disease.

A modified ARM-PCR protocol with three rounds of nested PCR amplified TCRbeta. TCRdb independently ran MiXCR on the multiplex PCR reads; one entry per CDR3 protein. This sample has 130,000 or so distinct CDR3 sequences; about 66% occur once, and the top ten carry roughly 13%. Regarding the study as a whole: Tumor repertoires had a smaller top 100 clone share than normal lung.

Regarding this clonotype: Its cognate antigen is unknown. An end of the junction does not agree with germline; a read error may underlie this.

This sample's RNA came from whole unsorted tissue. The CDR3 runs 13 residues. Source material: lung tumor tissue. The sequence came from a man between 25 and 39 years old with non-small cell lung cancer. The rearrangement uses TRBV12-3 or TRBV12-4 and TRBJ2-7; unclear D gene. CDR3 coding DNA: TGTCCCAGCAGTTTGGGGTATTCCTACGAGCAGTACTTC. Its protein product is CPSSLGYSYEQYF.